The clone carrying this TCR beta chain was counted between two and nine times. What it binds is not known. The data belong to a study of blood T cells in healthy people across ages. The CDR3 loop spans 13 amino acids. Germline lookup yields CDR1 DFQATT and CDR2 SNEGSKA (reference sequence). V gave up 6 bases and J gave up 3 bases; unmatched junction bases: 8. Points from the study as a whole: The diversity estimates, figures obtained from one million T cells, were considered underestimates.

A second PCR, run for roughly 7 to 12 cycles, used a sample-barcoded 5' primer plus a J-beta primer mix. TCRdb independently ran MiXCR on the 5' RACE reads; one entry per CDR3 protein. The data contain 1.5 million to 2 million distinct CDR3 sequences, roughly 49% of them singletons. Each sample yielded at least 5.5 micrograms of PBMC total RNA. The source material was blood. V is TRBV20-1 and J is TRBJ2-7; 7 positions agree with TRBD1. The sequence came from a woman in her forties in good health. The CDR3 region is CSAGRQGVYEQYF. The CDR3 region has the DNA TGCAGTGCAGGTCGACAGGGTGTCTACGAGCAGTACTTC.